This TCR beta chain stems from a study of T cell responses to AZD1222 COVID-19 vaccine. Study-level results: Variant regions that are unmutated are reportedly the target of nearly half of spike-specific TCRs. Mapped onto spike, vaccine-associated CD4 TCRs spanned it and were dominant at 160-218 and 743-854. In a largely white British group with more females than males, clonal diversity was possibly underestimated. At baseline, seropositivity was found in only a handful of AZD1222 recipients.

Germline CDR1 and CDR2: MNHEY and SVGAGI. V shed 8 bases and J shed 0 bases, with 11 bases lying between them. The CDR3 has 14 amino acids. Remarks on this clone: The antigen is not known.

The table came from immunoSEQ multiplex PCR; TCRdb's copy has only in-frame clones and leaves some out. This sample has more than 150,000 clones; 80% to 90% occur once, and the top ten carry 6.1%. The chain has TRBV6-5 and TRBJ2-1, with D unresolved. This TCR was recovered from an adult in good health. The material sequenced was peripheral blood, taken on day 0 of AZD1222 vaccination. The CDR3 protein is CASGVASSYNEQFF. For the CDR3, the DNA is TGTGCCAGCGGAGTGGCGAGCTCCTACAATGAGCAGTTCTTC.